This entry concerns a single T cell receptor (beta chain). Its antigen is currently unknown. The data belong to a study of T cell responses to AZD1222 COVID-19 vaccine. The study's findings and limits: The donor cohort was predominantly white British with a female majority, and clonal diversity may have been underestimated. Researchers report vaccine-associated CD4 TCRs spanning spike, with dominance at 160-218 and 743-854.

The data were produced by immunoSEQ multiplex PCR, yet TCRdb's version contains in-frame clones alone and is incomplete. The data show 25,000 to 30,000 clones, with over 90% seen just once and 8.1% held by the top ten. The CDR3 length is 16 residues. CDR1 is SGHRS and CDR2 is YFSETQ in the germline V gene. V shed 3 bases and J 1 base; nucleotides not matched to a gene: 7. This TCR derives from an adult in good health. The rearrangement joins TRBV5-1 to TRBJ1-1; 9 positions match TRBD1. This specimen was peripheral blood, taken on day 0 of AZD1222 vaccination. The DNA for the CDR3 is TGCGCCAGCAGCTCTGGACAGGGGATCTCGAACACTGAAGCTTTCTTT. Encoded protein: CASSSGQGISNTEAFF.